The 4 T cell receptor beta chains listed next were all sequenced from one sample in a study of graft-versus-host responses after intestinal transplantation. The table came from immunoSEQ multiplex PCR; TCRdb's copy has only in-frame clones and leaves some out. The data hold 25,000 to 35,000 clones, with 93% observed a single time. Sequenced here: PBMCs, sampled around 70 days after intestinal transplant. The receptor source for this set is a human patient who received an intestinal transplant, so some T cells may come from the graft donor.

The J gene is TRBJ2-3, the V gene TRBV11-2, with a possible D match to TRBD1 (5 bases). The CDR3 is 12 residues long. V gave up 5 bases and J gave up 9 bases, with 12 bases separating them. Germline lookup yields CDR1 SGHAT and CDR2 FQNNGV. CDR3 DNA sequence: TGTGCCAGCAGCGACCGACAGAGGACGCAGTATTTT. It specifies CASSDRQRTQYF.

The chain links TRBV28 to TRBJ1-3; the D gene is possibly TRBD1 (6 bases). The CDR3 is 16 residues long. Germline CDR1 and CDR2: MDHEN and SYDVKM. V was clipped by 4 bases and J by 1 base, with 14 bases between them. DNA for the CDR3: TGTGCCAGCAGTTCCAACGCGAGGGGGTCTGGAAACACCATATATTTT. Translating gives CASSSNARGSGNTIYF.

The J gene is TRBJ1-2, the V gene TRBV9; 11 positions match TRBD1. Germline V CDR1 and CDR2: SGDLS, YYNGEE. The trim removed 3 bases at V and 7 bases at J, leaving 2 bases unmatched. The CDR3 is 13 residues long. The CDR3 region is CASSGTGGAGYTF. CDR3 DNA sequence: TGTGCCAGCAGCGGGACAGGGGGCGCTGGCTACACCTTC. Based on the CDR3 plus reference TRBV9 and TRBJ1-2, the full variable domain is DSGVTQTPKHLITATGQRVTLRCSPRSGDLSVYWYQQSLDQGLQFLIQYYNGEERAKGNILERFSAQQFPDLHSELNLSSLELGDSALYFCASSGTGGAGYTFGSGTRLTVV.

This clone was found once. The CDR3 DNA sequence: TGTGCCAGCAGCTTAGTCGGGAACACTGAAGCTTTCTTT. Translation: CASSLVGNTEAFF. J is TRBJ1-1 and V is TRBV7-9; D gene uncertain. Trimming removed 1 base from V and 1 base from J, with 4 bases in between. This CDR3 contains 13 residues. Germline V gives CDR1 SEHNR, CDR2 FQNEAQ (reference sequence). Drawing the rest from reference TRBV7-9 and TRBJ1-1, the complete variable domain is DTGVSQNPRHKITKRGQNVTFRCDPISEHNRLYWYRQTLGQGPEFLTYFQNEAQLEKSRLLSDRFSAERPKGSFSTLEIQRTEQGDSAMYLCASSLVGNTEAFFGQGTRLTVV.